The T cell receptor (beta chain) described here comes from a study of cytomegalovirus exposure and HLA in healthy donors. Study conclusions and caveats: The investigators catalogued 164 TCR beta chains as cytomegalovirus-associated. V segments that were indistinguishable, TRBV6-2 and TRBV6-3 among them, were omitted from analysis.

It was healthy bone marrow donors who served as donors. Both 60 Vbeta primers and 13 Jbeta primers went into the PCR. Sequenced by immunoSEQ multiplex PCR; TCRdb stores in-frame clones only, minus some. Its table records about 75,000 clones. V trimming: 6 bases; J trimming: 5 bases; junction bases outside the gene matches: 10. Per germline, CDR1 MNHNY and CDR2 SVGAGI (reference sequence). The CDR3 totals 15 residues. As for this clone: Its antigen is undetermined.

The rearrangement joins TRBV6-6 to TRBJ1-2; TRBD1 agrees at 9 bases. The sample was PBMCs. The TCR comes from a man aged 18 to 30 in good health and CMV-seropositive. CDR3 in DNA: TGTGCCAGCAGCCCTCTGGGACAGGGTTTATATGGCTACACCTTC. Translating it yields CASSPLGQGLYGYTF.